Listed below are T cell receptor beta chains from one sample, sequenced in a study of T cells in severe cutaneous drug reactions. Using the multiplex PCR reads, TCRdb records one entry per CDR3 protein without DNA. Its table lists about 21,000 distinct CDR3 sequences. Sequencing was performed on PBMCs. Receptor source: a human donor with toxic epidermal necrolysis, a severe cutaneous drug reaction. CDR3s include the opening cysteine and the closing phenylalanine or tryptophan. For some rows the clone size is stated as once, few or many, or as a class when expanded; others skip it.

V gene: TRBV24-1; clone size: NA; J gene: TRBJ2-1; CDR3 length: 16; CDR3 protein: CATSDSSGSSYNEQFF
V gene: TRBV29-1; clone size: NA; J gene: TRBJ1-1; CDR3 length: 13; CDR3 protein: CSVERQPNTEAFF
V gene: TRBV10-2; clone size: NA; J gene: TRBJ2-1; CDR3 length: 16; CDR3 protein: CASSPAGGLFSNEQFF
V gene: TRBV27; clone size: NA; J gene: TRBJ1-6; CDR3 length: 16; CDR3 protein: CASSSVRGSYNSPLHF
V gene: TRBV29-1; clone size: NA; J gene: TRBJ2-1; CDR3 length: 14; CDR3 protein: CSVGLAGVYNEQFF
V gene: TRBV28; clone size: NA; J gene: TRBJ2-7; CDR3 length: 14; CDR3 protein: CASIPSGSNYEQYF
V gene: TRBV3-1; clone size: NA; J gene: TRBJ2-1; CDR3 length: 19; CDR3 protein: CASSQGPWDTAGAYNEQFF
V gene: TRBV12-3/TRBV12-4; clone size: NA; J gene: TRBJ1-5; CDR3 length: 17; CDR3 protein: CASSPAGDRGFNQPQHF
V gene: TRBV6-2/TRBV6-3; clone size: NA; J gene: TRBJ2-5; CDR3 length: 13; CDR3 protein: CASSPRGKETQYF
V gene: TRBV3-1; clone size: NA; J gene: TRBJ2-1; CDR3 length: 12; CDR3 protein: CASSPWKNEQFF
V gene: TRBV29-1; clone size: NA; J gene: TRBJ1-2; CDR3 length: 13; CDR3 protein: CSVAGGASDGYTF
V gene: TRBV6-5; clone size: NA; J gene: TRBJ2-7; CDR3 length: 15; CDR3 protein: CASSWTGASSYEQYF
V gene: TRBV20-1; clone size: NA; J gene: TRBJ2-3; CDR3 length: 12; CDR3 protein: CSASPGLDTQYF
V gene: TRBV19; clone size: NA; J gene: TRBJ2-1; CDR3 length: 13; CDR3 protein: CASSIGLAGERIF
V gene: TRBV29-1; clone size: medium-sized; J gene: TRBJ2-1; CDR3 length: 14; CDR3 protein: CSVEDRGDYNEQFF
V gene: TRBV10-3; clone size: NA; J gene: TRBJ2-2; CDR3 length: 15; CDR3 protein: CAISESRSNTGELFF
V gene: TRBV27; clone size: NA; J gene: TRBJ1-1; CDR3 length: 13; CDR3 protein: CASGLSGDTEAFF
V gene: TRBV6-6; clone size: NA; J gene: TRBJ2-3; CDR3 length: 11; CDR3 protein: CASRGGDTQYF
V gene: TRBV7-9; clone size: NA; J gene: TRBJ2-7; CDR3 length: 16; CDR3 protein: CASSPKIRRGPNEQYF
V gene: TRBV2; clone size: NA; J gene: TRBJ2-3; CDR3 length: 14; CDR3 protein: CASRPDRGPDTQYF
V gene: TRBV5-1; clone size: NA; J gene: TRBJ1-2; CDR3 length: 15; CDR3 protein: CASSSEDGTIYGYTF
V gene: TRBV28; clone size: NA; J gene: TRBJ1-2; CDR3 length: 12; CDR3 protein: CASKAVSWTYTF
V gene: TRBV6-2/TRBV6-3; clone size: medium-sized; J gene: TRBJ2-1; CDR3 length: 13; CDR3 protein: CASSYTLIHEQFF
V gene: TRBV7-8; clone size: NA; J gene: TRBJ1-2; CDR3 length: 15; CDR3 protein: CASSLGRGADYGYTF
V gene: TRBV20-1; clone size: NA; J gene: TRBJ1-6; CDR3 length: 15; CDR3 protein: CSASHGQNSNSPLHF
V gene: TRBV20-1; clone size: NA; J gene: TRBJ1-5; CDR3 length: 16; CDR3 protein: CSARGRGSTSNQPQHF
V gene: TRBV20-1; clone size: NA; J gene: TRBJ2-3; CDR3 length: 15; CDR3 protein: CSARDREGSTDTQYF
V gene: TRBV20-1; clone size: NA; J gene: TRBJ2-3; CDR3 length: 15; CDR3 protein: CSARDARQGADTQYF
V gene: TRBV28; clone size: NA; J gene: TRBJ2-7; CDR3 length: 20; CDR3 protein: CASSFPLTGGGTSGSYEQYF
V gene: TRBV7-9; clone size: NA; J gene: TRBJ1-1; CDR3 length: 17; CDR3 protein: CASSPIPHGTWFTEAFF
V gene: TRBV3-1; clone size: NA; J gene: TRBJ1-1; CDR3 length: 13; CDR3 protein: CASSSRQNTEAFF
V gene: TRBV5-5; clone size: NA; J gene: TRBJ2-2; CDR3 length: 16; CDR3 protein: CASSLVPSGSVGELFF